These 21 T cell receptor beta chains came from one sample sequenced in a study of cytomegalovirus exposure and HLA in healthy donors. PCR was performed using 60 Vbeta and 13 Jbeta primers. The method was immunoSEQ multiplex PCR; TCRdb's version includes in-frame clones alone and lacks a portion of them. The sample shows fewer than 150,000 clones, 82% of them seen only once. The sequenced sample consisted of PBMCs. The receptors were gathered from a male donor in good health and CMV-seronegative.

The chain links TRBV6-1 to TRBJ2-2, with 8 bases fitting TRBD2. The junction had 10 bases not matched to a gene; V was cut back by 7 bases and J by 6 bases. The CDR3 totals 15 residues. Looked up from germline, CDR1 is MNHNS and CDR2 is SASEGT. CDR3 amino acids: CASNFGTSSAGELFF. Written as DNA, the CDR3 is TGTGCCAGCAACTTCGGGACTAGTAGCGCCGGGGAGCTGTTTTTT.

The V gene is TRBV6-6, the J gene TRBJ2-1; TRBD2 agrees at 9 bases. Germline V CDR1 and CDR2: MNHNY, SVGAGI (reference sequence). The V and J ends lost 6 bases and 1 base, in that order; junction bases with no gene match: 4. The CDR3 extends over 15 amino acids. For the CDR3, the DNA is TGTGCCAGCAGCCTTAGCGGGGGATCCTACAATGAGCAGTTCTTC. Translation gives CASSLSGGSYNEQFF.

The chain combines TRBV7-6 with TRBJ2-2; D call uncertain. The CDR3 is 13 residues long. V lost 3 bases and J lost 2, with 4 bases in between. The V gene's germline CDR1 is SGHVS and CDR2 FNYEAQ. The CDR3 loop reads CASSFLNTGELFF. The CDR3 DNA reads TGTGCCAGCAGCTTCTTAAACACCGGGGAGCTGTTTTTT.

This CDR3 is CASSLAGTSGQETQYF. The CDR3 coding sequence is TGCGCCAGCAGCTTGGCGGGGACTAGCGGCCAAGAGACCCAGTACTTC. The chain employs TRBV5-1 and TRBJ2-5, with 11 nucleotides matching TRBD2. Germline V gene data show CDR1 as SGHRS and CDR2 as YFSETQ. The CDR3 is made up of 16 amino acids. J gave up 1 base and V 0 bases, and 2 bases lay outside the gene matches.

This rearrangement joins TRBV19 to TRBJ1-4; 10 bases match TRBD1. The germline V gene encodes CDR1 LNHDA and CDR2 SQIVND (reference sequence). V gave up 4 bases and J gave up 15 bases; unmatched junction bases: 8. This CDR3 is built from 13 residues. The CDR3 here is CASSNPPGQGLFF. The CDR3 nucleotides are TGTGCCAGTAGTAACCCGCCGGGACAGGGGTTGTTTTTT.

The chain links TRBV19 to TRBJ1-2, with a weak D call TRBD1 (6 bases). Per germline, CDR1 LNHDA and CDR2 SQIVND (reference sequence). This CDR3 has 13 amino acids. V shed 8 bases and J shed 6 bases, with 16 bases lying between them. CDR3 region: CASLLRGGDGYTF. For the CDR3, the DNA is TGTGCCAGTCTCCTGAGGGGGGGCGATGGCTACACCTTC. Full variable domain (missing parts from reference TRBV19 and TRBJ1-2): DGGITQSPKYLFRKEGQNVTLSCEQNLNHDAMYWYRQDPGQGLRLIYYSQIVNDFQKGDIAEGYSVSREKKESFPLTVTSAQKNPTAFYLCASLLRGGDGYTFGSGTRLTVV.

The rearrangement links TRBV7-2 to TRBJ2-5; 14 bases align to TRBD2. The germline CDR1 and CDR2 sequences are SGHTA and FQGNSA. The CDR3 loop spans 14 amino acids. V trimming: 4 bases; J trimming: 10 bases; junction bases outside the gene matches: 5. CDR3 sequence: CASSSRTSGGFQYF. The DNA of the CDR3 is TGTGCCAGCAGCTCCCGGACTAGCGGGGGGTTCCAGTACTTC.

This clone was found once. The V and J genes are TRBV6-5 and TRBJ2-7, with D possibly being TRBD1 (5 bases). Trimming removed 2 bases at V and 4 bases at J, with 9 bases between. The V gene's germline CDR1 is MNHEY and CDR2 SVGAGI. The CDR3 runs 13 residues. The CDR3 nucleotides read TGTGCCAGCAGTTACGGGGCCATATACGAGCAGTACTTC. Translation: CASSYGAIYEQYF.

V is TRBV11-2 and J is TRBJ2-5; D may be TRBD1 (6 bases). The closer fit of TRBJ2-7 to the DNA end suggests the J call may be wrong. This CDR3 has 13 amino acids. In germline, CDR1 is SGHAT, CDR2 FQNNGV. The CDR3: CASSPRGWGEQYF. CDR3 sequence (DNA): TGTGCCAGCAGCCCGAGGGGGTGGGGCGAGCAGTACTTC.

This clone has just a few counts. V and J are TRBV6-5 and TRBJ2-7; 7 bases agree with TRBD1. Germline V gives CDR1 MNHEY, CDR2 SVGAGI. The CDR3 consists of 14 residues. V lost 2 bases, J lost 5 bases, and 6 bases stayed unmatched. CDR3: CASSYRDSGHEQYF. DNA for the CDR3: TGTGCCAGCAGTTACCGGGACAGCGGTCACGAGCAGTACTTC.

The rearrangement uses TRBV15 and TRBJ2-7, with TRBD2 matching over 8 bases. The CDR3 totals 14 residues. V shed 5 bases, J shed 1 base, and the junction held 4 bases outside the gene matches. Germline CDR1 and CDR2: LNHNV and YYDKDF (reference sequence). DNA of the CDR3: TGTGCCACCAGCCCCCGGGGGGGGTCCTACGAGCAGTACTTC. It yields the protein CATSPRGGSYEQYF.

This chain uses TRBV29-1 with TRBJ1-1, with 9 positions matching TRBD1. The germline V gene encodes CDR1 SQVTM and CDR2 ANQGSEA. V trimming: 7 bases; J trimming: 2 bases; junction bases outside the gene matches: 5. There are 13 residues in the CDR3. The CDR3 is CSAQGALNTEAFF. DNA of the CDR3: TGCAGCGCACAGGGGGCGCTTAACACTGAAGCTTTCTTT.

This clone was counted a few times. The chain recombines TRBV10-3 with TRBJ2-5; tentatively, D is TRBD2 (6 bases). CDR1 and CDR2 from the germline V gene are ENHRY and SYGVKD. Trimming removed 4 bases from V and 5 bases from J, with 11 bases in between. The CDR3 length is 13 residues. Here the CDR3 reads CAISAAEGETQYF. In nucleotides, the CDR3 is TGTGCCATCAGTGCGGCGGAGGGGGAGACCCAGTACTTC.

V and J are TRBV12-5 and TRBJ1-2, with 7 positions matching TRBD1. Germline V gene lookup returns CDR1 LGHNT and CDR2 FRNRAP. The CDR3 is 13 residues long. The trim removed 6 bases at V and 5 bases at J, leaving 6 bases unmatched. The CDR3 loop is CASGPGQRYGYTF. CDR3 DNA: TGTGCTAGTGGGCCGGGACAGAGATATGGCTACACCTTC.

This clone was detected only a few times. CDR3 DNA sequence: TGTGCCAGCAGCAAACAGACTAGCGGGGCCGGGGGGCAGTATTTT. This codes for CASSKQTSGAGGQYF. The chain uses TRBV7-2 and TRBJ2-3; TRBD2 matches 11 bases. Germline CDR1 and CDR2: SGHTA and FQGNSA. The CDR3 is made up of 15 amino acids. J gave up 11 bases and V 5 bases, and 12 bases lay outside the gene matches.

The V and J genes are TRBV7-3 and TRBJ2-7, with 7 positions matching TRBD2. This CDR3 spans 13 amino acids. Germline CDR1 SGHTA, CDR2 FQGTGA. Germline trimming cut 5 bases from V and 6 bases from J; bases unmatched to any gene: 7. CDR3 DNA sequence: TGTGCCAGCAGCCCCGGACTAGTCGGCGAGCAGTACTTC. Translated, it gives CASSPGLVGEQYF. The entire variable domain, with the rest obtained from reference TRBV7-3 and TRBJ2-7, is as follows: GAGVSQTPSNKVTEKGKYVELRCDPISGHTALYWYRQSLGQGPEFLIYFQGTGAADDSGLPNDRFFAVRPEGSVSTLKIQRTERGDSAVYLCASSPGLVGEQYFGPGTRLTVT.

The chain carries TRBV19 and TRBJ2-1; perhaps TRBD2 as D (5 bases). CDR3 length equals 14 residues. Germline V gives CDR1 LNHDA, CDR2 SQIVND (reference sequence). V was pared by 7 bases and J by 3 bases, with 13 bases between. The CDR3 spells CASTPASSYNEQFF. Written as DNA, the CDR3 is TGTGCCAGTACCCCGGCTAGCAGCTACAATGAGCAGTTCTTC.

This chain links TRBV5-4 with TRBJ1-1; D is possibly TRBD1 (6 bases). The germline gives CDR1 SGHNT, CDR2 YYREEE (reference sequence). This CDR3 has 15 residues. The germline V and J ends were trimmed by 4 bases and 2 bases, with 15 bases remaining between them. In nucleotides, the CDR3 is TGTGCCAGCAGCAGCCCAGAACAGGGAAACACTGAAGCTTTCTTT. Translation: CASSSPEQGNTEAFF.

V is TRBV11-3 and J is TRBJ2-3, with TRBD2 identical over 14 bases. V was clipped by 2 bases and J by 4 bases; unmatched bases: 8. Germline-derived CDR1 and CDR2 are SGHNT and YENEEA. CDR3 size: 18 residues. The DNA of the CDR3 is TGTGCCAGCAGCTTATTGGGGACTAGCGGGAGTGGCGCAGATACGCAGTATTTT. Amino acids: CASSLLGTSGSGADTQYF.

This clone was detected only once. V and J are TRBV27 and TRBJ2-2, with 8 bases matching TRBD1. CDR1 and CDR2 from the germline V gene are MNHEY and SMNVEV (reference sequence). This CDR3 is built from 14 residues. The V and J ends lost 4 bases and 5 bases, in that order; junction bases with no gene match: 3. The CDR3 bases are TGTGCCAGCAGTTCGGACAGGGCGACCGGGGAGCTGTTTTTT. Its translation: CASSSDRATGELFF.

J is TRBJ2-2 and V is TRBV7-6; possibly TRBD1 for D (5 bases). V was clipped by 8 bases and J by 7 bases, with 14 bases between them. The CDR3 totals 13 residues. Germline V gene sequence: CDR1 SGHVS, CDR2 FNYEAQ. In nucleotides, the CDR3 is TGTGCCAGCGACCCATTCCAGGGCGGGGAGCTGTTTTTT. It codes for CASDPFQGGELFF.